These T cell receptor beta chains were read from a single sample in a study of T-cell reconstitution after alpha-beta-depleted transplantation in children. MiXCR, applied by TCRdb to the PCR reads, yields one record per CDR3 protein. The profile shows 100,000 to 130,000 distinct CDR3 sequences, 5% to 8% of them singletons. The sequences come from PBMCs, mostly from graft donor cells, collected 360 days after TCRalphabeta/CD19-depleted stem cell transplant. Source of these receptors: a male patient under 10 years old who had a stem cell transplant for acute lymphoblastic leukemia, so the T cells may come from the graft donor. CDR3s include the opening cysteine and the closing phenylalanine or tryptophan. D genes are given only for firm matches. Size tells how often a clone was seen (once, few, many) or the class of an expanded clone, and some rows leave it out.

D,size,V,J,CDR3,DNA
TRBD1,many,TRBV7-9,TRBJ1-2,CASSSTGTGGLYGYTF,TGTGCCAGCAGCTCTACCGGGACAGGGGGCCTCTATGGCTACACCTTC
.,many,TRBV29-1,TRBJ2-2,CSVQGWEYTGELFF,TGCAGCGTACAGGGTTGGGAGTACACCGGGGAGCTGTTTTTT
.,.,TRBV11-2,TRBJ2-1,CASSLGRGLSLGQFF,TGTGCCAGCAGCCTCGGCAGGGGCCTGTCGTTGGGGCAGTTCTTC
TRBD2,few,TRBV5-5,TRBJ2-1,CASSLRLAGDNEQFF,TGTGCCAGCAGCTTGCGTCTAGCGGGGGACAATGAGCAGTTCTTC
.,few,TRBV27,TRBJ2-7,CASSLTPPAYEQYF,TGTGCCAGCAGTCTCACTCCCCCGGCCTACGAGCAGTACTTC
.,many,TRBV9,TRBJ2-1,CASSVGTGHEQFF,TGTGCCAGCAGCGTAGGGACTGGCCATGAGCAGTTCTTC
.,few,TRBV5-6,TRBJ1-6,CASSSAYYNSPLHF,TGTGCCAGCAGCTCGGCCTACTATAATTCACCCCTCCACTTT
.,.,TRBV5-6,TRBJ2-7,CASGQLPGEQYF,TGTGCCAGCGGACAGCTCCCGGGGGAGCAGTACTTC
TRBD1,many,TRBV9,TRBJ2-7,CASSVDGTGRHEQYF,TGTGCCAGCAGCGTAGATGGGACAGGGAGACACGAGCAGTACTTC
.,few,TRBV25-1,TRBJ2-3,CASSPHEEGTDTQYF,TGTGCCAGCTCCCCCCATGAGGAGGGGACAGATACGCAGTATTTT
TRBD1,few,TRBV9,TRBJ1-5,CASSGGQVNQPQHF,TGTGCCAGCAGCGGAGGACAGGTTAATCAGCCCCAGCATTTT
TRBD1,many,TRBV5-1,TRBJ1-1,CASSLADRANTEAFF,TGCGCCAGCAGCTTGGCCGACAGGGCTAACACTGAAGCTTTCTTT
TRBD1,few,TRBV9,TRBJ1-2,CASSPHRTGNNYGYTF,TGTGCCAGCAGCCCTCATCGGACAGGGAATAACTATGGCTACACCTTC
.,many,TRBV9,TRBJ2-3,CASSIKGRPGDTQYF,TGTGCCAGCAGCATCAAGGGACGGCCGGGGGATACGCAGTATTTT
.,few,TRBV2,TRBJ1-1,CASSEREVAFF,TGTGCCAGCAGTGAGAGGGAGGTGGCTTTCTTT
TRBD2,many,TRBV6-6,TRBJ2-3,CASSFTGGATDTQYF,TGTGCCAGCAGTTTCACCGGGGGGGCGACAGATACGCAGTATTTT
.,few,TRBV24-1,TRBJ2-1,CATSDPIRGERYNEQFF,TGTGCCACCAGTGATCCTATCCGCGGGGAGAGGTACAATGAGCAGTTCTTC
TRBD2,many,TRBV12-3/TRBV12-4,TRBJ2-2,CASSFQAGEAGELFF,TGTGCCAGCAGCTTCCAAGCGGGAGAGGCCGGGGAGCTGTTTTTT
.,many,TRBV12-3/TRBV12-4,TRBJ2-3,CASSWASGTDTQYF,TGTGCCAGCAGTTGGGCTAGCGGCACAGATACGCAGTATTTT
.,many,TRBV9,TRBJ2-1,CASSVEVNEQFF,TGTGCCAGCAGCGTAGAGGTGAATGAGCAGTTCTTC
.,many,TRBV29-1,TRBJ1-1,CSAHDILGAFF,TGCAGCGCACACGACATCCTGGGGGCTTTCTTT
.,many,TRBV7-9,TRBJ1-1,CASSLVGLWEAFF,TGTGCCAGCAGCTTAGTCGGGTTGTGGGAAGCTTTCTTT
TRBD1,.,TRBV4-3,TRBJ2-3,CASSQGQGAGDTQYF,TGCGCCAGCAGCCAGGGACAGGGGGCCGGAGATACGCAGTATTTT
TRBD2,many,TRBV11-2,TRBJ2-1,CASSLEGVASGRDEQFF,TGTGCCAGCAGCTTAGAGGGTGTGGCTAGCGGGAGGGATGAGCAGTTCTTC
TRBD1,many,TRBV25-1,TRBJ2-1,CASSESGGPTYNEQFF,TGTGCCAGCAGTGAATCAGGGGGTCCTACCTACAATGAGCAGTTCTTC
.,few,TRBV9,TRBJ2-3,CASSPPGGRPHTDTQYF,TGTGCCAGCAGCCCCCCTGGGGGCCGCCCTCACACAGATACGCAGTATTTT
.,many,TRBV5-6,TRBJ1-1,CASSLIGAFEAFF,TGTGCCAGCAGCTTGATTGGAGCGTTTGAAGCTTTCTTT
.,many,TRBV29-1,TRBJ2-5,CSVDGRGQETQYF,TGCAGCGTTGACGGACGGGGCCAAGAGACCCAGTACTTC
TRBD1,many,TRBV11-2,TRBJ2-7,CASSLDPGTAYEQYF,TGTGCCAGCAGCTTAGATCCCGGGACAGCCTACGAGCAGTACTTC
TRBD1,.,TRBV11-2,TRBJ2-5,CASSQGTGKGTQYF,TGTGCCAGCAGCCAAGGGACAGGGAAAGGGACCCAGTACTTC
.,.,TRBV5-1,TRBJ1-6,CASSLAQGVKSPLHF,TGCGCCAGCAGCCTCGCGCAGGGAGTTAAATCACCCCTCCACTTT
.,few,TRBV24-1,TRBJ2-1,CATSDLRGEGPDEQFF,TGTGCCACCAGTGATTTGCGAGGAGAAGGCCCCGATGAGCAGTTCTTC
TRBD1,many,TRBV2,TRBJ1-2,CANPDRGNGYTF,TGTGCCAACCCGGACAGGGGAAACGGCTACACCTTC
.,few,TRBV7-9,TRBJ1-5,CASSSQNGGRNQPQHF,TGTGCCAGCAGCTCCCAGAATGGGGGTCGGAATCAGCCCCAGCATTTT
TRBD2,few,TRBV9,TRBJ2-1,CASSLPTSGGVEQFF,TGTGCCAGCAGCTTACCGACTAGCGGGGGGGTGGAGCAGTTCTTC
TRBD1,many,TRBV11-2,TRBJ2-5,CASSSGGQTQYF,TGTGCCAGCAGCTCAGGGGGTCAGACCCAGTACTTC
TRBD2,many,TRBV28,TRBJ2-1,CASRTTSGGNEQFF,TGTGCCAGCAGGACAACTAGCGGGGGGAATGAGCAGTTCTTC
TRBD1,few,TRBV20-1,TRBJ1-6,CSARWGQRINSPLHF,TGCAGTGCTAGATGGGGACAGCGGATTAATTCACCCCTCCACTTT
TRBD1,many,TRBV5-1,TRBJ2-7,CASSFGDSDYEQYF,TGCGCCAGCAGCTTTGGGGACAGCGACTACGAGCAGTACTTC
.,many,TRBV2,TRBJ2-5,CASTPSPETQYF,TGTGCCAGCACCCCCTCACCAGAGACCCAGTACTTC
TRBD2,many,TRBV5-1,TRBJ2-1,CASSLGLAAWYEQFF,TGCGCCAGCAGCTTGGGACTAGCGGCCTGGTATGAGCAGTTCTTC
.,many,TRBV12-3/TRBV12-4,TRBJ2-7,CASSLTGRLVF,TGTGCCAGCAGTTTGACAGGCCGTCTGGTTTTC
.,few,TRBV20-1,TRBJ2-6,CSARIRLGSSGANVLTF,TGCAGTGCTAGGATACGTCTGGGGAGCTCTGGGGCCAACGTCCTGACTTTC
.,many,TRBV9,TRBJ1-3,CASIAGFSGNTIYF,TGTGCCAGCATCGCAGGCTTCTCTGGAAACACCATATATTTT
.,many,TRBV7-9,TRBJ2-1,CASIPTRQSYNEQFF,TGTGCCAGCATCCCAACTAGACAATCCTACAATGAGCAGTTCTTC
.,many,TRBV20-1,TRBJ2-3,CSAPSRDRSTDTQYF,TGCAGTGCGCCGAGCAGGGATCGGAGCACAGATACGCAGTATTTT
.,.,TRBV20-1,TRBJ1-1,CSASPRARTEAFF,TGCAGTGCTAGTCCCCGCGCAAGGACTGAAGCTTTCTTT
.,.,TRBV20-1,TRBJ1-1,CSARDLYTEAFF,TGCAGTGCTAGAGACCTCTATACTGAAGCTTTCTTT